The 27 T cell receptor beta chains given below trace back to one sample, sequenced in a study of cytomegalovirus exposure and HLA in healthy donors. With 60 Vbeta and 13 Jbeta primers, the PCR was carried out. Only in-frame clones appear in the TCRdb table, and some are missing; sequencing was by immunoSEQ multiplex PCR. Of about 63,000 clones listed, 65% to 80% are singletons. Sequencing was performed on PBMCs. All receptors come from a woman aged 30 to 39 in good health and CMV-seronegative.

This chain connects TRBV10-3 to TRBJ2-3, with 11 nucleotides matching TRBD2. The germline gives CDR1 ENHRY, CDR2 SYGVKD. This CDR3 has 15 amino acids. Trimming at V came to 6 bases and at J to 0 bases, leaving 2 bases not matched to a gene. As DNA, the CDR3 is TGTGCCATCAGAGGGACTAGCGGAAGCACAGATACGCAGTATTTT. Translating gives CAIRGTSGSTDTQYF.

The genes are TRBV6-5 and TRBJ2-7; a possible D gene is TRBD1 (5 bases). The CDR3 loop spans 13 amino acids. V lost 3 bases to trimming and J lost 6 bases, with 12 bases between them. CDR1 and CDR2 (germline): MNHEY, SVGAGI. The CDR3 loop reads CASSYSHRREQYV. DNA for the CDR3: TGTGCCAGCAGTTATTCCCACAGGCGCGAGCAGTACGTC.

This clone was detected only a few times. The chain recombines TRBV2 with TRBJ2-5, with TRBD2 identical over 7 bases. Germline V gene lookup returns CDR1 SNHLY and CDR2 FYNNEI. The junction had 5 bases not matched to a gene; V was cut back by 8 bases and J by 5 bases. The CDR3 has 12 residues. The chain's CDR3 is CASGRGWETQYF. In DNA form, the CDR3 reads TGTGCCAGCGGGAGGGGTTGGGAGACCCAGTACTTC.

The CDR3 coding sequence is TGTGCCAGCAGCGGCCCTAGCGGGAGGGGGAATGAGCAGTTCTTC. Protein: CASSGPSGRGNEQFF. V is TRBV9 and J is TRBJ2-1; 12 bases match TRBD2. This CDR3 is 15 amino acids long. Germline V gives CDR1 SGDLS, CDR2 YYNGEE. V shed 3 bases and J 7 bases; nucleotides not matched to a gene: 5.

CDR3 sequence (DNA): TGCGCCAGCAGCTCTCCCGCAGGGCGGCAAGAGACCCAGTACTTC. Translation: CASSSPAGRQETQYF. This chain connects TRBV5-1 to TRBJ2-5; a possible D gene is TRBD1 (5 bases). The V end lost 3 bases, the J end lost 2 bases, and 14 bases lay between the germline ends. Germline V gene sequence: CDR1 SGHRS, CDR2 YFSETQ. The CDR3 runs to 15 residues.

This chain joins TRBV18 and TRBJ1-5; tentatively, D is TRBD1 (6 bases). Germline CDR1 is KGHSH and CDR2 is LQKENI. The V end lost 3 bases, the J end lost 5 bases, and 11 bases lay between the germline ends. This CDR3 has 14 amino acids. CDR3 amino acids: CASSPDRGYQPQHF. Here the CDR3 DNA reads TGTGCCAGCTCACCGGACAGAGGATATCAGCCCCAGCATTTT.

The rearrangement uses TRBV6-4 and TRBJ2-7, with TRBD1 as a possible D gene (5 bases). CDR3 length: 11 residues. V was cut by 10 bases and J by 2 bases, with 9 bases left in between. Germline-derived CDR1 and CDR2 are MRHNA and SNTAGT. DNA of the CDR3: TGTGCCATCACAGGTGCCTACGAGCAGTACGTC. Translation gives CAITGAYEQYV.

There are a few counts of this clone. This chain links TRBV7-9 with TRBJ2-1; 11 bases match TRBD2. This CDR3 is built from 16 residues. The V gene's germline CDR1 is SEHNR and CDR2 FQNEAQ (reference sequence). The junction had 9 bases not matched to a gene; V was cut back by 3 bases and J by 8 bases. The CDR3 here is CASSFTSGGAGDEQFF. The CDR3 DNA reads TGTGCCAGCAGCTTTACTAGCGGGGGCGCAGGAGATGAGCAGTTCTTC.

The V gene is TRBV6-1, the J gene TRBJ2-3; TRBD2 aligns across 8 bases. The CDR3 sequence is 17 residues long. The germline V gene encodes CDR1 MNHNS and CDR2 SASEGT. The junction had 6 bases not matched to a gene; V was cut back by 0 bases and J by 1 base. The CDR3 DNA sequence: TGTGCCAGCAGTGAAGCTGGCAGCGGGGGACGCACAGATACGCAGTATTTT. As protein: CASSEAGSGGRTDTQYF.

The rearrangement uses TRBV9 and TRBJ1-4, with 7 bases matching TRBD1. Germline CDR1 reads SGDLS; CDR2 reads YYNGEE. V lost 4 bases and J lost 0; bases outside the gene matches: 3. This CDR3 has 15 residues. CDR3 nucleotides: TGTGCCAGCAGCATACAGGGGTCAACTAATGAAAAACTGTTTTTT. It encodes CASSIQGSTNEKLFF.

The chain carries TRBV6-1 and TRBJ2-7; perhaps TRBD1 as D (6 bases). CDR1 and CDR2 from the germline V gene are MNHNS and SASEGT. The CDR3 spans 15 residues. Deletions cut 2 bases from V and 1 base from J, with 12 bases between. The CDR3, as DNA: TGTGCCAGCAGTGAAATACAGGGTCTTTCCTACGAGCAGTACTTC. Its protein product is CASSEIQGLSYEQYF.

The rearrangement uses TRBV4-3 and TRBJ2-6; TRBD1 matches at 7 bases. With 3 bases clipped from V and 0 bases from J, the junction kept 8 bases outside the gene matches. This CDR3 contains 18 residues. The germline V gene has CDR1 LGHNA and CDR2 YSLEER. The CDR3 nucleotides are TGCGCCAGCAGCCAGTCTTGGGCAGGGGGCTCTGGGGCCAACGTCCTGACTTTC. It specifies CASSQSWAGGSGANVLTF.

J is TRBJ2-3 and V is TRBV5-1, with D maybe TRBD2 (5 bases). V gave up 5 bases and J gave up 1 base, with 14 bases separating them. Germline V lookup: CDR1 SGHRS, CDR2 YFSETQ. The CDR3 consists of 15 residues. For the CDR3, the DNA is TGCGCCAGCAGAACCATCCCCGGGGGCACAGATACGCAGTATTTT. It encodes CASRTIPGGTDTQYF.

The V and J genes are TRBV18 and TRBJ1-3; 10 bases map to TRBD1. With V trimmed by 5 bases and J by 4 bases, 17 bases remained unmatched. Germline V gives CDR1 KGHSH, CDR2 LQKENI. The CDR3 is 19 amino acids. The CDR3 protein is CASSSFRPGTGAGGNTIYF. CDR3 DNA: TGTGCCAGCTCATCCTTCCGTCCCGGGACAGGGGCGGGAGGAAACACCATATATTTT.

The chain couples TRBV27 to TRBJ1-1; TRBD1 agrees at 9 bases. Trimming removed 5 bases from V and 6 bases from J; junction bases left unmatched: 4. CDR3 size: 13 residues. From germline, CDR1 is MNHEY and CDR2 SMNVEV (reference sequence). The CDR3 DNA reads TGTGCCAGCAGTACAGGGGGCAATTCTGAAGCTTTCTTT. Its translation: CASSTGGNSEAFF.

The chain joins TRBV9 to TRBJ2-7; TRBD1 aligns across 12 bases. Germline CDR1 reads SGDLS; CDR2 reads YYNGEE. The junction had 4 bases not matched to a gene; V was cut back by 4 bases and J by 5 bases. CDR3 size: 14 residues. The CDR3, as DNA: TGTGCCAGCAGCCCGGGACAGGGGGCCCACGAGCAGTACTTC. Translating it yields CASSPGQGAHEQYF.

This chain connects TRBV7-2 to TRBJ1-1; 7 bases line up with TRBD1. This CDR3 has 13 residues. CDR1 is SGHTA and CDR2 is FQGNSA in the germline V gene. V lost 5 bases and J lost 8; bases outside the gene matches: 8. The DNA of the CDR3 is TGTGCCAGCAGCATTAGGGGGCGAGACGAAGCTTTCTTT. It specifies CASSIRGRDEAFF.

The genes are TRBV19 and TRBJ2-7; 8 positions match TRBD1. The CDR3 is 15 residues long. The germline CDR1 and CDR2 sequences are LNHDA and SQIVND (reference sequence). CDR3 DNA: TGTGCCAGTGGTATAGGGACAGGCGGAACCTACGAGCAGTACGTC. It specifies CASGIGTGGTYEQYV.

This chain connects TRBV19 to TRBJ1-5; D unresolved. In germline, CDR1 is LNHDA, CDR2 SQIVND (reference sequence). Trimming removed 4 bases from V and 4 bases from J, with 11 bases in between. This CDR3 comprises 14 residues. The chain's CDR3 is CASSSGEGNQPQHF. CDR3 nucleotides: TGTGCCAGTAGTAGCGGGGAGGGAAATCAGCCCCAGCATTTT.

About this clone: Its ends do not fully match the called genes, so a read error is possible. CDR3 region: CASSLGAGNEQFF. The CDR3 region has the DNA TGTGCTAGCAGCTTAGGGGCTGGCAATGAGCAGTTCTTC. This chain links TRBV7-7 with TRBJ2-1; tentative D call: TRBD1 (5 bases). This CDR3 spans 13 amino acids. The germline CDR1 and CDR2 sequences are SSHAT and FNYEAQ (reference sequence). Together with reference TRBV7-7 and TRBJ2-1, the CDR3 gives the full variable domain: GAGVSQSPRYKVTKRGQDVTLRCDPISSHATLYWYQQALGQGPEFLTYFNYEAQPDKSGLPSDRFSAERPEGSISTLTIQRTEQRDSAMYRCASSLGAGNEQFFGPGTRLTVL.

The V call is TRBV28, the J call TRBJ2-2, with a tentative D call TRBD1 (5 bases). Germline V lookup: CDR1 MDHEN, CDR2 SYDVKM. The CDR3 has 14 residues. Between the trimmed V and J ends, which lost 6 bases and 2 bases, there was a span of 10 bases. In DNA form, the CDR3 reads TGTGCCAGCAGCCGAGACAGTAACACCGGGGAGCTGTTTTTT. Translated: CASSRDSNTGELFF.

The J gene is TRBJ1-2, the V gene TRBV25-1, with D tentatively TRBD1 (6 bases). Between the trimmed V and J ends, which lost 8 bases and 7 bases, there was a span of 20 bases. Germline CDR1 reads MGHDK; CDR2 reads SYGVNS. The CDR3 runs to 14 residues. The DNA for the CDR3 is TGTGCCAGCTGGAGGCCGGGACAAAGCGGTGGCTACACCTTC. Residues: CASWRPGQSGGYTF.

Only one count was recorded for this clone. CDR3 protein: CASSIRGVNTEAFF. In nucleotides, the CDR3 is TGTGCCAGCAGTATTCGGGGGGTGAACACTGAAGCTTTCTTT. V gene TRBV27 combines with J gene TRBJ1-1, with D maybe TRBD1 (5 bases). V was clipped by 5 bases and J by 0 bases, with 10 bases between them. Germline V CDR1 and CDR2: MNHEY, SMNVEV (reference sequence). CDR3 length equals 14 residues.

The table lists this clone with a few counts. J is TRBJ1-2 and V is TRBV11-2, with D tentatively TRBD1 (6 bases). The germline V gene has CDR1 SGHAT and CDR2 FQNNGV. V dropped 5 bases and J dropped 0 bases, with 16 bases sitting between them. The CDR3 is made up of 16 amino acids. CDR3 residues: CASSRLGQNPNYGYTF. Written as DNA, the CDR3 is TGTGCCAGCAGCCGGCTCGGACAGAACCCTAACTATGGCTACACCTTC.

The chain is built from TRBV7-9 and TRBJ2-5; possibly TRBD1 for D (5 bases). V lost 1 base to trimming and J lost 1 base, with 10 bases between them. CDR1 and CDR2 (germline): SEHNR, FQNEAQ (reference sequence). The CDR3 is 15 residues long. The CDR3, as DNA: TGTGCCAGCAGCTTAGGACGGACACCCCAAGAGACCCAGTACTTC. Protein product: CASSLGRTPQETQYF.

V and J are TRBV5-1 and TRBJ1-1; D possibly corresponds to TRBD1 (5 bases). CDR1 SGHRS and CDR2 YFSETQ come from the germline V gene. V dropped 3 bases and J dropped 4 bases, with 16 bases sitting between them. CDR3 length: 15 amino acids. The CDR3 bases are TGCGCCAGCAGCTCCCTAGTGGGGGAGGGCACTGAAGCTTTCTTT. As protein: CASSSLVGEGTEAFF.

V gene TRBV21-1 combines with J gene TRBJ2-7; TRBD1, as called in the table, went unchecked against the DNA. TRBV21-1 corresponds to a pseudogene. This CDR3 spans 20 amino acids. The CDR3 sequence: CASSKARRGPGPRSSYEQYV. CDR3 sequence (DNA): TGTGCCAGCAGCAAAGCGAGGAGGGGGCCCGGGCCGAGGAGCTCCTACGAGCAGTACGTC.